Presented here are 27 T cell receptor beta chains from one specimen sequenced in a study of shared clonotypes between healthy human individuals (dated by TCRdb to 2018 to 2021). The library was generated by the immunoSEQ multiplex PCR assay. TCRdb holds this immuneACCESS table with in-frame rearrangements only. Some clones are missing; in checked studies, unresolved V genes explain under half, and the rest has no known cause. A total of over a million clones appear in this sample, 95% to 99% of them only once. About 0.45% of the sample is taken by the ten largest. Sequenced sample: naive CD4+ T cells sorted from blood. According to the study, the label for this sample's cell subset or site signals: CD45RA+ positively selected. These receptors originate from a young man in good health.

The chain combines TRBV27 with TRBJ1-2; D remains unclear. The CDR3 extends over 15 amino acids. Between the trimmed V and J ends, which lost 2 bases and 3 bases, there was a span of 13 bases. Per the germline V gene, CDR1 is MNHEY and CDR2 is SMNVEV (reference sequence). The DNA of the CDR3 is TGTGCCAGCAGTTTACACCGGACGCAGGACTATGGCTACACCTTC. This codes for CASSLHRTQDYGYTF.

This sequence joins TRBV28 and TRBJ1-1; D is ambiguous. The V gene lost 6 bases and the J gene lost 4 bases, with 21 bases spanning the gap. Germline CDR1 reads MDHEN; CDR2 reads SYDVKM. This CDR3 has 16 amino acids. CDR3 nucleotides: TGTGCCAGCAGCTCGCGGGCACACCGCATTGGCACTGAAGCTTTCTTT. Its protein is CASSSRAHRIGTEAFF.

The rearrangement uses TRBV11-3 and TRBJ1-1; 9 nucleotides line up with TRBD1. V lost 5 bases and J lost 2; bases outside the gene matches: 9. This CDR3 has 16 amino acids. Germline CDR1 reads SGHNT; CDR2 reads YENEEA. For the CDR3, the DNA is TGTGCCAGCAGCGCAGCACCGGGACAGGGAAACACTGAAGCTTTCTTT. It codes for CASSAAPGQGNTEAFF.

The chain uses TRBV10-3 and TRBJ2-2; D is ambiguous. The germline V gene encodes CDR1 ENHRY and CDR2 SYGVKD. V lost 7 bases and J lost 3, with 6 bases in between. CDR3 size: 12 residues. Written as DNA, the CDR3 is TGTGCCATCAATACCGACACCGGGGAGCTGTTTTTT. Protein: CAINTDTGELFF.

V gene TRBV29-1 combines with J gene TRBJ2-3; D might be TRBD1 (5 bases). V was pared by 6 bases and J by 2 bases, with 15 bases between. This CDR3 is 14 amino acids long. Germline-derived CDR1 and CDR2 are SQVTM and ANQGSEA. This CDR3 reads CSVGHGEATDTQYF. CDR3 in DNA: TGCAGCGTGGGGCATGGCGAAGCCACAGATACGCAGTATTTT.

This chain joins TRBV30 and TRBJ1-5; perhaps TRBD1 as D (5 bases). The germline gives CDR1 GTSNPN, CDR2 SVGIG (reference sequence). The V and J ends lost 6 bases and 5 bases respectively, with 8 bases between them. There are 11 residues in the CDR3. CDR3 residues: CACGGDQPQHF. CDR3 in DNA: TGTGCCTGCGGGGGGGATCAGCCCCAGCATTTT.

The V gene is TRBV19, the J gene TRBJ1-2, with 8 bases matching TRBD1. CDR3 length: 14 amino acids. Trimming at V came to 5 bases and at J to 4 bases, leaving 6 bases not matched to a gene. Per germline, CDR1 LNHDA and CDR2 SQIVND (reference sequence). DNA of the CDR3: TGTGCCAGTAGTGCTGGGACAGGACTCTATGGCTACACCTTC. Protein sequence: CASSAGTGLYGYTF. The full variable domain, in which reference TRBV19 and TRBJ1-2 provide the parts outside the CDR3, is DGGITQSPKYLFRKEGQNVTLSCEQNLNHDAMYWYRQDPGQGLRLIYYSQIVNDFQKGDIAEGYSVSREKKESFPLTVTSAQKNPTAFYLCASSAGTGLYGYTFGSGTRLTVV.

The genes are TRBV1 and TRBJ2-7; the table's D call, TRBD2, has no DNA check behind it. TRBV1 is marked as a pseudogene. This CDR3 has 20 residues. The CDR3 reads CTSSQRARLAGGLQSYEQYF. The CDR3 DNA is TGCACCAGCAGCCAACGGGCCAGACTAGCGGGAGGGTTACAGTCCTACGAGCAGTACTTC.

The V call is TRBV6-6, the J call TRBJ2-5; D is undetermined. CDR1 MNHNY and CDR2 SVGAGI come from the germline V gene (reference sequence). The CDR3 sequence is 12 residues long. Trimming stripped 5 bases from V and 5 bases from J, with 9 bases between. CDR3 sequence: CASSGDPETQYF. The DNA of the CDR3 is TGTGCCAGCAGTGGAGACCCGGAGACCCAGTACTTC.

The rearrangement joins TRBV7-2 to TRBJ2-1, with 13 nucleotides matching TRBD2. Germline-derived CDR1 and CDR2 are SGHTA and FQGNSA. V was clipped by 6 bases and J by 5 bases; unmatched bases: 13. CDR3 length equals 18 residues. The CDR3 protein is CASRLRTSGSFAHNEQFF. As DNA, the CDR3 is TGTGCCAGCAGATTAAGGACTAGCGGGAGTTTTGCCCACAATGAGCAGTTCTTC.

This rearrangement joins TRBV6-1 to TRBJ1-4; D not certain. The CDR3 has 15 residues. V was pared by 5 bases and J by 8 bases, with 18 bases between. The germline CDR1 and CDR2 sequences are MNHNS and SASEGT. CDR3 in amino acids: CASSIMRLLEEKLFF. The CDR3 DNA sequence: TGTGCCAGCAGTATTATGAGGCTGCTTGAGGAAAAACTGTTTTTT.

The V and J genes are TRBV19 and TRBJ2-2; tentative D call: TRBD1 (6 bases). Germline V gene data show CDR1 as LNHDA and CDR2 as SQIVND (reference sequence). The CDR3 spans 14 residues. Trimming cost V 4 bases and J 4 bases, with 10 bases left between them. Here the CDR3 reads CASSTNRATGELFF. The CDR3 coding sequence is TGTGCCAGTAGTACAAACAGGGCCACCGGGGAGCTGTTTTTT.

V usage is TRBV28 and J usage is TRBJ2-4; TRBD1 aligns across 7 bases. The CDR3 sequence is 15 residues long. V was clipped by 6 bases and J by 4 bases; unmatched bases: 9. The V gene's germline CDR1 is MDHEN and CDR2 SYDVKM. CDR3 nucleotides: TGTGCCAGCAGCTGGGACCCGGGACAGAAAAACATTCAGTACTTC. It specifies CASSWDPGQKNIQYF.

The chain links TRBV18 to TRBJ1-2; TRBD1 matches 7 bases. The CDR3 contains 14 residues. Germline CDR1 and CDR2: KGHSH and LQKENI. V trimming: 3 bases; J trimming: 5 bases; junction bases outside the gene matches: 6. The CDR3 spells CASSPGQPQYGYTF. The DNA of the CDR3 is TGTGCCAGCTCACCGGGACAGCCGCAATATGGCTACACCTTC.

The chain links TRBV28 to TRBJ2-2, with 8 bases that match TRBD1. Germline values: CDR1 MDHEN, CDR2 SYDVKM. V lost 1 base, J lost 4 bases, and 11 bases stayed unmatched. The CDR3 is 18 residues long. CDR3: CASSLYGVPGGRTGELFF. CDR3 DNA sequence: TGTGCCAGCAGTTTATATGGCGTACCAGGGGGCCGCACCGGGGAGCTGTTTTTT.

This chain uses TRBV9 with TRBJ2-5; 12 nucleotides match TRBD1. CDR3 length equals 16 residues. Germline CDR1 and CDR2: SGDLS and YYNGEE. V shed 4 bases, J shed 1 base, and the junction held 5 bases outside the gene matches. The chain's CDR3 is CASSSGTGGSQETQYF. In DNA form, the CDR3 reads TGTGCCAGCAGCTCCGGGACAGGGGGCAGCCAAGAGACCCAGTACTTC. Supplemented by reference TRBV9 and TRBJ2-5, the full variable domain reads DSGVTQTPKHLITATGQRVTLRCSPRSGDLSVYWYQQSLDQGLQFLIQYYNGEERAKGNILERFSAQQFPDLHSELNLSSLELGDSALYFCASSSGTGGSQETQYFGPGTRLLVL.

The chain uses TRBV6-1 and TRBJ2-7; D not certain. Germline V gives CDR1 MNHNS, CDR2 SASEGT. V shed 7 bases and J shed 3 bases, with 10 bases lying between them. This CDR3 spans 12 amino acids. CDR3 amino acids: CASTGMSYEQYF. CDR3 coding DNA: TGTGCCAGCACAGGAATGAGCTACGAGCAGTACTTC.

V is TRBV2 and J is TRBJ2-1; D not certain. The CDR3 sequence is 11 residues long. Trimming pared 6 bases from V and 7 bases from J, leaving 7 bases between. Germline V gene data show CDR1 as SNHLY and CDR2 as FYNNEI. The CDR3 loop reads CASRARNEQFF. CDR3 bases: TGTGCCAGCAGGGCCCGGAATGAGCAGTTCTTC. The full variable domain, in which reference TRBV2 and TRBJ2-1 provide the parts outside the CDR3, is EPEVTQTPSHQVTQMGQEVILRCVPISNHLYFYWYRQILGQKVEFLVSFYNNEISEKSEIFDDQFSVERPDGSNFTLKIRSTKLEDSAMYFCASRARNEQFFGPGTRLTVL.

This clone was found once. V gene TRBV18 combines with J gene TRBJ2-1; unclear D gene. Trimming removed 1 base from V and 6 bases from J, with 10 bases in between. The CDR3 totals 14 residues. The germline CDR1 and CDR2 sequences are KGHSH and LQKENI. CDR3 bases: TGTGCCAGCTCACCACTGAGGTATTTCAATGAGCAGTTCTTC. This sequence encodes CASSPLRYFNEQFF.

This clone was seen only once. CDR3 DNA sequence: TGCGCCAGCAGCTCCAGGGTCCAGAACACTGAAGCTTTCTTT. Translating it yields CASSSRVQNTEAFF. This chain joins TRBV5-1 and TRBJ1-1; maybe TRBD1 (5 bases). This CDR3 is built from 14 residues. V lost 3 bases, J lost 1 base, and 10 bases lay in between. Germline CDR1 and CDR2: SGHRS and YFSETQ.

The J gene is TRBJ2-4, the V gene TRBV2, with D perhaps matching TRBD1 or TRBD2 (5 bases each). The CDR3 extends over 13 amino acids. The ends were cut back, 5 bases at V and 8 bases at J, with 13 bases in the middle. Looked up from germline, CDR1 is SNHLY and CDR2 is FYNNEI. DNA of the CDR3: TGTGCCAGCAGTTCAGACAGCGGTTACATTCAGTACTTC. This encodes CASSSDSGYIQYF. The complete variable domain, with remaining parts taken from reference TRBV2 and TRBJ2-4, reads EPEVTQTPSHQVTQMGQEVILRCVPISNHLYFYWYRQILGQKVEFLVSFYNNEISEKSEIFDDQFSVERPDGSNFTLKIRSTKLEDSAMYFCASSSDSGYIQYFGAGTRLSVL.

This clone was observed once. This rearrangement joins TRBV7-9 to TRBJ2-1; TRBD2 agrees at 10 bases. CDR3 length: 17 residues. Unmatched junction bases numbered 8, after V lost 6 bases and J lost 0 bases. The germline V gene has CDR1 SEHNR and CDR2 FQNEAQ (reference sequence). In nucleotides, the CDR3 is TGTGCCAGCAGGAGGATAGCGGGAGGAATCTCCTACAATGAGCAGTTCTTC. This codes for CASRRIAGGISYNEQFF.

The count of this clone is one. The V gene is TRBV5-1, the J gene TRBJ2-5, with D possibly matching TRBD1 (6 bases). Trimming cost V 0 bases and J 3 bases, with 12 bases left between them. Germline CDR1 is SGHRS and CDR2 is YFSETQ. CDR3 size: 15 residues. The CDR3 spells CASSLGTVLKETQYF. The CDR3 DNA is TGCGCCAGCAGCTTGGGGACAGTCCTAAAAGAGACCCAGTACTTC.

Only one count was recorded for this clone. This chain uses TRBV5-1 with TRBJ2-3; 8 nucleotides line up with TRBD2. The length of the CDR3 is 16 residues. Germline V gives CDR1 SGHRS, CDR2 YFSETQ. The junction had 13 bases not matched to a gene; V was cut back by 4 bases and J by 6 bases. The CDR3 reads CASSPPEGTGGDTQYF. CDR3 sequence (DNA): TGCGCCAGCAGCCCCCCTGAGGGGACGGGAGGGGATACGCAGTATTTT.

The chain links TRBV5-4 to TRBJ2-1; 10 bases map to TRBD2. Trimming removed 4 bases from V and 6 bases from J; junction bases left unmatched: 7. Looked up from germline, CDR1 is SGHNT and CDR2 is YYREEE (reference sequence). CDR3 length: 15 amino acids. Here the CDR3 reads CASSVDSGRINEQFF. The CDR3 coding sequence is TGTGCCAGCAGCGTTGATAGCGGGAGGATCAATGAGCAGTTCTTC.

The rearrangement uses TRBV5-1 and TRBJ1-1; maybe TRBD1 (5 bases). The CDR3 loop spans 14 amino acids. From germline, CDR1 is SGHRS and CDR2 YFSETQ. V was clipped by 6 bases and J by 2 bases, with 14 bases between them. The CDR3 spells CASMYGGPNTEAFF. CDR3 nucleotide sequence: TGCGCCAGCATGTATGGGGGTCCTAACACTGAAGCTTTCTTT.

V is TRBV7-8 and J is TRBJ1-4, with 9 bases matching TRBD1. Germline CDR1 SGHVS, CDR2 FQNEAQ. Trimming cost V 3 bases and J 6 bases; bases outside gene matches: 14. The CDR3 sequence is 18 residues long. CDR3 sequence reads: CASSFRQGGRGEDEKLFF. DNA of the CDR3: TGTGCCAGCAGCTTCAGACAGGGGGGCAGGGGCGAGGATGAAAAACTGTTTTTT.